This is a list of T cell receptor beta chains from one sample in a study of radiotherapy plus CTLA-4 blockade in lung cancer. Only in-frame clones appear in the TCRdb table, and some are missing; sequencing was by immunoSEQ multiplex PCR. The sample consists of around 26,000 clones, around 66% of them appearing once. The starting material was peripheral blood, obtained from a patient treated with radiotherapy plus ipilimumab. The receptors shown here come from a human donor with non-small cell lung cancer who had stable disease on radiotherapy plus ipilimumab. Each CDR3 is given with its conserved first and last residue. The order of the fields is V gene, D gene, clone size, J gene, CDR3 length, CDR3 DNA, CDR3 protein. The D gene is left open where the match is weak. Size is stated for part of the rows, as once, few or many counts, or as a class when the clone is expanded.

TRBV27	NA	few	TRBJ1-4	14	TGTGCCAGCAGTGTAACACCGACATATGAAAAACTGTTTTTT	CASSVTPTYEKLFF
TRBV19	NA	NA	TRBJ1-5	12	TGTGCCAGTAGTATCAAGGATCAGCCCCAGCATTTT	CASSIKDQPQHF
TRBV28	TRBD1	NA	TRBJ2-7	15	TGTGCCAGCAGGCGGGAAGGACAGGGCCTCTACGAGCAGTACTTC	CASRREGQGLYEQYF
TRBV6-1	NA	NA	TRBJ1-1	13	TGTGCCAGCAGCGATGGAAGAATCACTGAAGCTTTCTTT	CASSDGRITEAFF
TRBV6-1	TRBD1	NA	TRBJ2-7	13	TGTGCCAGCAGGCGGACAGGGGACTACGAGCAGTACTTC	CASRRTGDYEQYF
TRBV2	TRBD2	once	TRBJ2-7	14	TGTGCCAGCAGGAGGACTAGCGGGACTCCCGAGCAGTACTTC	CASRRTSGTPEQYF
TRBV19	NA	few	TRBJ2-5	13	TGTGCCAGTAGTTCAAGGATCCTGGAGACCCAGTACTTC	CASSSRILETQYF
TRBV9	NA	NA	TRBJ2-5	15	TGTGCCAGCAGCGTAGGTCCGGCCCAGCAAGAGACCCAGTACTTC	CASSVGPAQQETQYF
TRBV4-3	NA	NA	TRBJ2-1	16	TGCGCCAGCAGCCAAGCAGGCGTGGAGGGCTACAATGAGCAGTTCTTC	CASSQAGVEGYNEQFF
TRBV7-2	NA	NA	TRBJ2-5	13	TGTGCCAGCAGCGGGGCTGGGCAAGAGACCCAGTACTTC	CASSGAGQETQYF
TRBV6-1	TRBD1	NA	TRBJ2-2	14	TGTGCCAGCAACCCGACAGGGGGGTCCGGGGAGCTGTTTTTT	CASNPTGGSGELFF
TRBV10-3	NA	few	TRBJ1-1	15	TGTGCCATCAGTGAGTCTATCAGGGTTAACACTGAAGCTTTCTTT	CAISESIRVNTEAFF
TRBV5-1	TRBD1	medium-sized	TRBJ1-4	14	TGCGCCAGCAGCTTGGGACAGGGGAGGGAAAAACTGTTTTTT	CASSLGQGREKLFF
TRBV11-2	TRBD1	NA	TRBJ1-4	14	TGTGCCAGCAGCCGGGACAGGGGAGGAGAAAAACTGTTTTTT	CASSRDRGGEKLFF
TRBV7-9	TRBD2	few	TRBJ2-4	14	TGTGCCAGCAGCTTAAGCGGGATGGGGAACATTCAGTACTTC	CASSLSGMGNIQYF
TRBV6-5	TRBD1	few	TRBJ1-1	15	TGTGCCAGCAGTTATCGCCCAGGGGGTAACACTGAAGCTTTCTTT	CASSYRPGGNTEAFF
TRBV6-5	TRBD1	few	TRBJ1-2	14	TGTGCCAGCAGTGGTTTACAGGGGCGAGATGGCTACACCTTC	CASSGLQGRDGYTF
TRBV4-1	NA	few	TRBJ1-5	15	TGCGCCAGCAGCCATTCGGACACCCTAAATCAGCCCCAGCATTTT	CASSHSDTLNQPQHF
TRBV7-2	TRBD2	NA	TRBJ2-1	15	TGTGCCAGCAGCTCAAGCGGGATCGCCTACAATGAGCAGTTCTTC	CASSSSGIAYNEQFF
TRBV29-1	TRBD2	NA	TRBJ2-1	14	TGCAGCGCAGGACTAGCGGTTTCCTACAATGAGCAGTTCTTC	CSAGLAVSYNEQFF
TRBV7-8	NA	few	TRBJ1-1	14	TGTGCCAGCAGCTTGGGACCACCTGGGGCTGAAGCTTTCTTT	CASSLGPPGAEAFF
TRBV28	NA	once	TRBJ1-5	13	TGTGCCACCGATGACAGGACTAATCAGCCCCAGCATTTT	CATDDRTNQPQHF
TRBV4-1	TRBD2	NA	TRBJ2-2	15	TGCGCCAGCAGCCTTCTAGCGGGAGGACCCGGGGAGCTGTTTTTT	CASSLLAGGPGELFF